One and the same sample provided the 14 T cell receptor beta chains below, sequenced in a study of T cell therapy after organ transplantation. Time point defined: 20-29 weeks after completion of therapy. Method: immunoSEQ multiplex PCR; TCRdb's copy keeps in-frame clones and lacks some. The repertoire holds about 17,000 clones, with around 86% as singletons. These TCRs' antigens remain unknown. Material: CD8+ T cells from blood, obtained after autologous CMV-specific T cell therapy. All receptors derive from a human patient who had received a solid organ transplant and had CMV disease. Some of the T cells may derive from the graft donor.

This chain joins TRBV27 and TRBJ2-7; 10 nucleotides match TRBD1. CDR3 length: 16 residues. V dropped 3 bases and J dropped 3; count of bases not matched to a gene: 8. Germline V gene lookup returns CDR1 MNHEY and CDR2 SMNVEV (reference sequence). CDR3 loop: CASSLSGTGARYEQYF. As DNA, the CDR3 is TGTGCCAGCAGTTTGTCCGGGACAGGGGCCCGCTACGAGCAGTACTTC.

The rearrangement uses TRBV16 and TRBJ2-3; D gene ambiguous. Per the germline V gene, CDR1 is KGHSY and CDR2 is FQNENV. The CDR3 sequence is 16 residues long. Trimming pared 0 bases from V and 2 bases from J, leaving 12 bases between. The CDR3 bases are TGTGCCAGCAGCCAATCTGCAATCGCTGACACAGATACGCAGTATTTT. Translated, it gives CASSQSAIADTDTQYF.

The chain employs TRBV5-6 and TRBJ1-6; TRBD1 matches at 7 bases. Germline lookup yields CDR1 SGHDT and CDR2 YYEEEE. The CDR3 spans 15 residues. With 0 bases clipped from V and 6 bases from J, the junction kept 3 bases outside the gene matches. CDR3 in DNA: TGTGCCAGCAGCTTGGGAGGGGGCCTTAATTCACCCCTCCACTTT. It encodes CASSLGGGLNSPLHF.

The chain has TRBV4-3 and TRBJ1-6, with 7 bases fitting TRBD1. CDR1 LGHNA and CDR2 YSLEER come from the germline V gene. There are 16 residues in the CDR3. J lost 7 bases, V lost 0 bases, and 6 bases had no gene match. The CDR3 sequence is CASSQDETGQNSPLHF. The CDR3 DNA reads as TGCGCCAGCAGCCAAGATGAGACAGGGCAAAATTCACCCCTCCACTTT.

This clone is medium-sized (0.01 to 0.1%) within its sample. No conserved phenylalanine or tryptophan is present at the end of the CDR3, so a read error is the likely explanation. The limits of the CDR3 on the DNA are not certain, so only TCRdb's listed CDR3 is given. The chain carries TRBV7-8 and TRBJ2-3; the listed D gene, TRBD2, was not tested against the DNA. CDR1 and CDR2 (germline): SGHVS, FQNEAQ. Both ends counted, the CDR3 spans 11 residues. CDR3 region: CASSLQRELCV.

This chain uses TRBV6-5 with TRBJ2-1; TRBD2 agrees at 9 bases. Germline-derived CDR1 and CDR2 are MNHEY and SVGAGI. This CDR3 region has 14 residues. V shed 6 bases and J 5 bases; nucleotides not matched to a gene: 5. The chain's CDR3 is CASRLAGVNNEQFF. The CDR3 DNA sequence: TGTGCCAGCAGATTAGCGGGAGTGAACAATGAGCAGTTCTTC.

The chain couples TRBV6-4 to TRBJ2-5; D tentatively fits TRBD1 or TRBD2 (5 bases each). Trimming shortened V by 3 bases and J by 3 bases, and 14 bases separated the two germline ends. Germline values: CDR1 MRHNA, CDR2 SNTAGT. CDR3 size: 15 residues. The CDR3 DNA follows: TGTGCCAGCAGTGATGGGGCGGGCACCAAAGAGACCCAGTACTTC. Its translation: CASSDGAGTKETQYF.

This chain joins TRBV2 and TRBJ1-2; D might be TRBD1 (5 bases). The length of the CDR3 is 15 residues. V was pared by 6 bases and J by 4 bases, with 18 bases between. Germline V CDR1 and CDR2: SNHLY, FYNNEI. As DNA, the CDR3 is TGTGCCAGCAGAGAGAGCGGGGGAATGGCCTATGGCTACACCTTC. Translated, it gives CASRESGGMAYGYTF.

This sequence joins TRBV19 and TRBJ2-2, with 7 bases matching TRBD2. V lost 5 bases and J lost 5; bases outside the gene matches: 8. This CDR3 has 15 residues. The germline CDR1 and CDR2 sequences are LNHDA and SQIVND (reference sequence). The CDR3 DNA reads TGTGCCAGTAGTCCCCGGGACTACATTACCGGGGAGCTGTTTTTT. It is translated as CASSPRDYITGELFF.

The J gene is TRBJ2-7, the V gene TRBV27, with a tentative D call TRBD1 (5 bases). The CDR3 runs 14 residues. Germline V lookup: CDR1 MNHEY, CDR2 SMNVEV (reference sequence). Trimming removed 3 bases at V and 0 bases at J, with 9 bases between. CDR3 sequence reads: CASSFDRNSYEQYF. CDR3 sequence (DNA): TGTGCCAGCAGTTTCGACAGAAACTCCTACGAGCAGTACTTC.

This chain joins TRBV27 and TRBJ1-5, with D unclear. Germline loops: CDR1 MNHEY, CDR2 SMNVEV (reference sequence). Trimming removed 3 bases from V and 6 bases from J, with 12 bases in between. The CDR3 has 14 residues. CDR3: CASSLLGNTQPQHF. The DNA for the CDR3 is TGTGCCAGCAGTTTGTTAGGGAACACTCAGCCCCAGCATTTT.

The chain recombines TRBV4-3 with TRBJ1-1; D is uncertain. The V end was cut by 0 bases, the J end by 2 bases, with 10 bases between. The CDR3 consists of 15 residues. Germline assignment: CDR1 LGHNA and CDR2 YSLEER. CDR3: CASSQDWPVNTEAFF. CDR3 DNA: TGCGCCAGCAGCCAAGATTGGCCCGTTAACACTGAAGCTTTCTTT.

V usage is TRBV10-2 and J usage is TRBJ2-2; D ambiguous. With 0 bases removed from V and 1 base from J, the gap between germline ends came to 3 bases. CDR3 length: 14 amino acids. Germline V CDR1 and CDR2: WSHSY, SAAADI. CDR3 loop: CASSESLNTGELFF. CDR3 nucleotide sequence: TGCGCCAGCAGTGAGTCGTTGAACACCGGGGAGCTGTTTTTT.

The chain uses TRBV10-1 and TRBJ2-7, with D possibly matching TRBD2 (5 bases). Germline V gene lookup returns CDR1 WNHNN and CDR2 SYGVQD (reference sequence). The CDR3 runs 14 residues. V was cut by 4 bases and J by 2 bases, with 12 bases left in between. The CDR3 loop reads CASSAGLNTYEQYF. CDR3 in DNA: TGCGCCAGCAGTGCCGGACTCAATACCTACGAGCAGTACTTC.